This TCR beta chain emerged from a study of monozygotic twins with inflammatory bowel disease. On this clonotype: Its cognate antigen is unknown.

Study results and limitations: IBD patients shared fewer clonotypes with other individuals than healthy twins, especially patients with disease activity signs. No single strong signal or clonotype associated with IBD was supported.

UMIs containing a 6-nucleotide sample barcode were added via template switching. TCRdb reprocessed the 5' RACE reads and keeps a single row for each CDR3 protein, giving no DNA. The sample has some 190,000 distinct CDR3 sequences. Sample: blood. The source is a human donor with ulcerative colitis or Crohn's disease, or a healthy co-twin of an affected twin (not recorded which).

CDR3 sequence reads: CASSLYGLGYEQYF. This chain uses TRBV28 with TRBJ2-7. Germline assignment: CDR1 MDHEN and CDR2 SYDVKM. The CDR3 extends over 14 amino acids. The whole variable domain, remainder taken from reference TRBV28 and TRBJ2-7, is DVKVTQSSRYLVKRTGEKVFLECVQDMDHENMFWYRQDPGLGLRLIYFSYDVKMKEKGDIPEGYSVSREKKERFSLILESASTNQTSMYLCASSLYGLGYEQYFGPGTRLTVT.